A single sample is the source of the 22 T cell receptor beta chains below, sequenced in a study of regulatory T cells in long-lasting Graves disease. Time point specified: newly diagnosed GD, antithyroid drugs for less than 3 months. Following extraction of RNA from PBMCs, that RNA was used to make the TCR library. HTBI primers from iRepertoire and Arm-PCR of CDR3 regions yielded the TCR beta libraries. Each CDR3 protein gets one entry after TCRdb re-called the multiplex PCR reads with MiXCR. The sample records 350,000 to 450,000 distinct CDR3 sequences, about 10% being singletons. These data were also reused for a study on T cells in Graves' hyperthyroidism and ophthalmopathy.

This specimen consisted of peripheral blood mononuclear cells (PBMCs), obtained at new diagnosis, from a patient treated with antithyroid drugs. The receptors come from a woman between 18 and 30 years old with Graves disease.

In this sample, this clonotype turned up many times. The chain combines TRBV7-9 with TRBJ1-5, with D unclear. CDR1 and CDR2 (germline): SEHNR, FQNEAQ (reference sequence). The V end was cut by 3 bases, the J end by 7 bases, with 16 bases between. The CDR3 sequence is 15 residues long. The CDR3 bases are TGTGCCAGCAGCTTCGGTCTAACGGAAAACCAGCCCCAGCATTTT. Residues: CASSFGLTENQPQHF.

There are many counts of this clonotype. The chain has TRBV7-9 and TRBJ1-5; the D is unclear. The germline CDR1 and CDR2 sequences are SEHNR and FQNEAQ (reference sequence). Trimming removed 1 base from V and 2 bases from J, with 15 bases in between. The CDR3 runs to 17 residues. CDR3 sequence: CASSLDLDPEGNQPQHF. DNA of the CDR3: TGTGCCAGCAGCTTAGACCTGGACCCTGAGGGCAATCAGCCCCAGCATTTT.

In its sample, this clonotype was seen many times. J is TRBJ2-5 and V is TRBV28; D perhaps matches TRBD1 (5 bases). The length of the CDR3 is 15 residues. CDR1 MDHEN and CDR2 SYDVKM come from the germline V gene. V dropped 3 bases and J dropped 4 bases, with 15 bases sitting between them. The CDR3 sequence is CASSLVGVLGETQYF. The CDR3 DNA follows: TGTGCCAGCAGTTTGGTAGGGGTGCTGGGAGAGACCCAGTACTTC.

The J gene is TRBJ2-5, the V gene TRBV4-1; D is ambiguous. CDR3 size: 13 residues. Germline values: CDR1 MGHRA, CDR2 YSYEKL. The ends were cut back, 4 bases at V and 9 bases at J, with 15 bases in the middle. Here the CDR3 DNA reads TGCGCCAGCAGCCTGTCGGCTCAGGAGCCCCAGTACTTC. Translation gives CASSLSAQEPQYF.

This clonotype turned up a few times. The rearrangement uses TRBV6-2 or TRBV6-3 and TRBJ2-1; 9 bases align to TRBD2. In germline, CDR1 is MNHEY, CDR2 SVGEGT. This CDR3 has 14 residues. V dropped 5 bases and J dropped 7; count of bases not matched to a gene: 6. The CDR3 region has the DNA TGTGCCAGCAGTGTAGCGGGAGCGGGGAATGAGCAGTTCTTC. This encodes CASSVAGAGNEQFF.

The rearrangement joins TRBV18 to TRBJ2-1, with TRBD1 matching over 7 bases. This CDR3 is 14 amino acids long. Germline V gene lookup returns CDR1 KGHSH and CDR2 LQKENI. V lost 3 bases to trimming and J lost 4 bases; unmatched junction nucleotides: 3. The CDR3 bases are TGTGCCAGCTCACCGGGACAGACGTACAATGAGCAGTTCTTC. Translated: CASSPGQTYNEQFF.

This clonotype was seen more than once but under ten times. The chain employs TRBV2 and TRBJ1-1, with unresolved D. Trimming took off 10 bases at V and 2 bases at J, with 23 bases between the two ends. The CDR3 covers 16 residues. Germline loops: CDR1 SNHLY, CDR2 FYNNEI. The CDR3 loop is CATLWGGFRGNTEAFF. The CDR3 region has the DNA TGTGCCACCCTCTGGGGAGGGTTCCGGGGTAACACTGAAGCTTTCTTT.

The J gene is TRBJ2-1, the V gene TRBV4-3; a possible D gene is TRBD2 (5 bases). The germline CDR1 and CDR2 sequences are LGHNA and YSLEER. CDR3 size: 17 residues. V was cut by 0 bases and J by 10 bases, with 22 bases left in between. The CDR3 nucleotides read TGCGCCAGCAGCCAAGAGCCGACAAATGCTCGGGGAAAAGAGCAGTTCTTC. It specifies CASSQEPTNARGKEQFF.

This clonotype was counted at least ten times. This sequence joins TRBV27 and TRBJ2-1; a weak D match, TRBD1 (5 bases). CDR3 length: 13 amino acids. Between the trimmed V and J ends, which lost 5 bases and 4 bases, there was a span of 9 bases. Looked up from germline, CDR1 is MNHEY and CDR2 is SMNVEV (reference sequence). The DNA of the CDR3 is TGTGCCAGCAGTATTGACAGTTACAATGAGCAGTTCTTC. Amino acid sequence: CASSIDSYNEQFF.

This clonotype came up many times. The chain combines TRBV24-1 with TRBJ2-2; TRBD2 aligns across 15 bases. The CDR3 covers 19 residues. J was trimmed by 3 bases and V by 5 bases; bases with no gene match: 9. CDR1 and CDR2 (germline): KGHDR, SFDVKD. CDR3 nucleotide sequence: TGTGCCACCAGTGGCTCAGGACTAGCGGGAGGGCCGGACACCGGGGAGCTGTTTTTT. Protein product: CATSGSGLAGGPDTGELFF.

The chain employs TRBV5-5 and TRBJ1-2, with no clear D. CDR1 is SGHKS, CDR2 YYEKEE, per germline (reference sequence). Between the trimmed V and J ends, which lost 5 bases and 4 bases, there was a span of 21 bases. The CDR3 is made up of 16 amino acids. CDR3 nucleotides: TGTGCCAGCAGTTCGCTAAGCTCCGCGAGTACCTATGGCTACACCTTC. It codes for CASSSLSSASTYGYTF.

In this sample, this clonotype turned up many times. The chain recombines TRBV11-2 with TRBJ2-7, with TRBD1 matching over 10 bases. Trimming cost V 1 base and J 3 bases; bases outside gene matches: 9. The CDR3 length is 17 residues. CDR1 is SGHAT, CDR2 FQNNGV, per germline. CDR3: CASSLVLTGQGNYEQYF. The CDR3 DNA reads as TGTGCCAGCAGCTTAGTATTGACGGGACAGGGGAACTACGAGCAGTACTTC.

This clonotype was seen repeatedly, ten times or more. This chain joins TRBV19 and TRBJ2-4; D tentatively fits TRBD1 or TRBD2 (5 bases each). Germline CDR1 and CDR2: LNHDA and SQIVND (reference sequence). V lost 1 base and J lost 7, with 11 bases in between. The CDR3 totals 14 residues. The CDR3 region is CASSIGSGRNIQYF. The CDR3 DNA sequence: TGTGCCAGTAGTATAGGCTCGGGGCGGAACATTCAGTACTTC.

This clonotype came up many times. This rearrangement joins TRBV6-1 to TRBJ2-1; D is ambiguous. Germline V lookup: CDR1 MNHNS, CDR2 SASEGT. The CDR3 has 11 residues. V shed 5 bases and J shed 6 bases, with 5 bases lying between them. In DNA, the CDR3 is TGTGCCAGCAGTCACAGCAATGAGCAGTTCTTC. Amino acids: CASSHSNEQFF.

This clonotype appeared many times. The rearrangement links TRBV11-3 to TRBJ2-7; 10 positions agree with TRBD2. This CDR3 has 19 amino acids. The germline CDR1 and CDR2 sequences are SGHNT and YENEEA. The J segment lost 3 bases and the V segment lost 5 bases, leaving 19 bases of the junction unmatched. The CDR3: CASSPHRTEGLAEHYEQYV. CDR3 bases: TGTGCCAGCAGCCCTCACAGAACCGAAGGACTAGCGGAACACTACGAGCAGTACGTC.

This clonotype was seen many times. The V gene is TRBV7-3, the J gene TRBJ1-1, with TRBD1 identical over 9 bases. V lost 5 bases, J lost 1 base, and 5 bases stayed unmatched. CDR3 length: 15 amino acids. Per the germline V gene, CDR1 is SGHTA and CDR2 is FQGTGA. The CDR3 DNA is TGTGCCAGCAGCACCGGGACAGGGTCGAACACTGAAGCTTTCTTT. As protein: CASSTGTGSNTEAFF.

This clonotype occurred many times. The chain uses TRBV7-6 and TRBJ1-2; D call uncertain. Per the germline V gene, CDR1 is SGHVS and CDR2 is FNYEAQ. Trimming took 5 bases from V and 1 from J, leaving 5 bases between them. This CDR3 region has 12 residues. CDR3 bases: TGTGCCAGCAGCAGGAATAACTATGGCTACACCTTC. The encoded protein is CASSRNNYGYTF.

Concerning this clonotype itself: Germline and junction disagree at one end, which may indicate a read error. This chain connects TRBV6-5 to TRBJ2-3; D gene ambiguous. The length of the CDR3 is 13 residues. Looked up from germline, CDR1 is MNHEY and CDR2 is SVGAGI. The DNA for the CDR3 is TGTGCCAGCAGTTACGAGCACCAAGAGACCCAGTGCTTC. This translates into CASSYEHQETQCF.

This clonotype came up a few times. Given a much more abundant clone one base away, this may be a read error. The DNA for the CDR3 is TGTGCCAGCAGCCCGAGGCCGAACACCGGGGAGCTGTTTTTT. Translated, it gives CASSPRPNTGELFF. The chain has TRBV7-4 and TRBJ2-2; D unclear. The CDR3 runs to 14 residues. The germline V gene has CDR1 SGHVT and CDR2 SQSDAQ. The V gene lost 5 bases and the J gene lost 0 bases, with 7 bases spanning the gap.

The chain couples TRBV10-2 to TRBJ1-6, with 9 bases aligning to TRBD1. CDR1 is WSHSY, CDR2 SAAADI, per germline. The CDR3 loop spans 16 amino acids. V dropped 6 bases and J dropped 6; count of bases not matched to a gene: 9. CDR3 region: CASRSTGQGFNSPLHF. The CDR3 DNA reads as TGCGCCAGCAGATCGACTGGACAGGGGTTTAATTCACCCCTCCACTTT.

V gene TRBV2 combines with J gene TRBJ2-6; a weak D match, TRBD1 (6 bases). The V gene lost 2 bases and the J gene lost 0 bases, with 14 bases spanning the gap. CDR3 size: 18 residues. Germline CDR1 reads SNHLY; CDR2 reads FYNNEI. CDR3 DNA sequence: TGTGCCAGCAGTGAACAGGGGCCATGTTACTCTGGGGCCAACGTCCTGACTTTC. It yields the protein CASSEQGPCYSGANVLTF.

In its sample, this clonotype was seen many times. The chain recombines TRBV2 with TRBJ2-3; 7 nucleotides agree with TRBD2. There are 16 residues in the CDR3. The trim removed 6 bases at V and 1 base at J, leaving 10 bases unmatched. Per the germline V gene, CDR1 is SNHLY and CDR2 is FYNNEI. The CDR3 nucleotides read TGTGCCAGCAGGAGAAGGATGGCGGGGGGCACAGATACGCAGTATTTT. Translating it yields CASRRRMAGGTDTQYF.